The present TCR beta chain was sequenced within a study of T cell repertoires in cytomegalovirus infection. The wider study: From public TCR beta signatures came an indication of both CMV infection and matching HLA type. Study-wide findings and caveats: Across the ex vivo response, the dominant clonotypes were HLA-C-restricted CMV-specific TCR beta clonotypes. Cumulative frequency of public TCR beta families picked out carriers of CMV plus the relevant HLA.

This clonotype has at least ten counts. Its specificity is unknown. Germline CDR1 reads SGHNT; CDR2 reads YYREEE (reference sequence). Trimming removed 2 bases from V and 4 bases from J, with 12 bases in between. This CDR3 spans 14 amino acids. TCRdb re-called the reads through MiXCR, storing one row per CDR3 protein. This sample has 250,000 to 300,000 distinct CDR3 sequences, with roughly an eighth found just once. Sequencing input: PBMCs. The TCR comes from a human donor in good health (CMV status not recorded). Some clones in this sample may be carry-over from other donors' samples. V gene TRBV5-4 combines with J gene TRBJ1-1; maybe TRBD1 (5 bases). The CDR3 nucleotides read TGTGCCAGCAGCTTTCCCAGGGAAGGCACTGAAGCTTTCTTT. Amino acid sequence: CASSFPREGTEAFF.